Listed here is a single TCR beta chain. Its antigen is as yet unknown. Sequencing used immunoSEQ multiplex PCR; TCRdb keeps in-frame clones, though not all of them. This sample carries about 75,000 clones, 88% of them seen once, and the ten largest clones take more than 8%. This record belongs to a study of T cell responses to AZD1222 COVID-19 vaccine. Findings of the study overall: White British people made up most donors, females outnumbered males, and clonal diversity was possibly underestimated. CD4 TCRs covered the whole spike, strongest at regions 160-218 and 743-854. Variant regions that are unmutated are reportedly the target of nearly half of spike-specific TCRs. AZD1222 recipients seropositive at baseline numbered only five to seven.

The CDR3 has 16 amino acids. The J segment lost 6 bases and the V segment lost 1 base, leaving 7 bases of the junction unmatched. From germline, CDR1 is SGHNT and CDR2 YENEEA. The TCR sequence derives from an adult who received the MenACWY meningococcal vaccine as a control. The sample was peripheral blood, taken 28 days after the second dose of the MenACWY control vaccine. This rearrangement joins TRBV11-3 to TRBJ2-1, with 9 bases fitting TRBD2. CDR3 in amino acids: CASSLGAGGRANEQFF. CDR3 nucleotide sequence: TGTGCCAGCAGCTTAGGAGCGGGGGGCCGGGCCAATGAGCAGTTCTTC.